These T cell receptor beta chains were read from a single sample in a study of shared clonotypes between healthy human individuals. Data came from immunoSEQ multiplex PCR; TCRdb stores just in-frame clones and leaves some out. The profile shows 2 million to 2.5 million clones, approximately 95% of them singletons. The source material was naive CD4+ T cells sorted from blood. The receptors were gathered from a man aged 18 to 30 in good health. Both conserved end residues are part of each CDR3. The order of the fields is clone size, D gene, V gene, J gene, CDR3 DNA, CDR3 protein. D genes are given only for firm matches. Size values are once, few and many counts, or a class for expanded clones, and some rows have none.

>-|-|TRBV5-4|TRBJ2-1
TGTGCCAGCAGCTTGGGGTTGTCCAATGAGCAGTTCTTC
CASSLGLSNEQFF
>once|TRBD2|TRBV5-1|TRBJ2-1
TGCGCCAGCAGCTTGGGAGCTAGCGGGAGGCGCAATGAGCAGTTCTTC
CASSLGASGRRNEQFF
>-|-|TRBV6-6|TRBJ2-2
TGTGCCAGCAGCGAAGAAACAGGGATCCCCGGGGAGCTGTTTTTT
CASSEETGIPGELFF
>-|-|TRBV19|TRBJ1-5
TGTGCCAGTAGTGCCCGACGGCAAAATCAGCCCCAGCATTTT
CASSARRQNQPQHF
>-|-|TRBV10-3|TRBJ2-2
TGTGCCATCAGCCGGACAGAGGACGGGGAGCTGTTTTTT
CAISRTEDGELFF
>-|-|TRBV25-1|TRBJ2-3
TGTGCCAGCGCCCAGGGAGGAACAGGCACAGATACGCAGTATTTT
CASAQGGTGTDTQYF
>-|-|TRBV30|TRBJ2-5
TGTGCCTGGAGAAACAGACAGCAGGGTGCAGAGACCCAGTACTTC
CAWRNRQQGAETQYF
>-|-|TRBV21-1|TRBJ1-1
TGTGCCAGCATTGCAATAAAGAGGGGGCGCAGGGGGCAAGGACGGAACACTGAAGCTTTCTTT
CASIAIKRGRRGQGRNTEAFF
>once|-|TRBV28|TRBJ2-6
TGTGCCAGCAACCTACAGACGGCTGGGGCCAACGTCCTGACTTTC
CASNLQTAGANVLTF
>once|-|TRBV11-3|TRBJ2-1
TGTGCCAGCAGCTCCCTAGGGGCCCACAATGAGCAGTTCTTC
CASSSLGAHNEQFF
>-|-|TRBV11-2|TRBJ1-4
TGTGCCAGCAGGGACAGCAAGCGAGAAAAACTGTTTTTT
CASRDSKREKLFF
>-|-|TRBV7-9|TRBJ1-2
TGTGCCAGCAGCTTAGACGCGGGGGGCTACACCTTC
CASSLDAGGYTF
>-|TRBD1|TRBV5-1|TRBJ1-6
TGCGCCAGCAGCTTGTGGGACAGGGGGGCCCAAAATTCACCCCTCCACTTT
CASSLWDRGAQNSPLHF
>-|-|TRBV27|TRBJ2-1
TGTGCCAGCAGTTTAGGAGGGGTTAGGGGGGATGAGCAGTTCTTC
CASSLGGVRGDEQFF
>-|TRBD2|TRBV5-4|TRBJ2-2
TGTGCCAGCAGCCCGGGACTAGCGGGAGGTGTCGGGGAGCTGTTTTTT
CASSPGLAGGVGELFF
>-|-|TRBV7-2|TRBJ2-5
TGTGCCAGCAGCTTAGCGCTCTCAAGAGGGGAAGAGACCCAGTACTTC
CASSLALSRGEETQYF
>-|-|TRBV5-1|TRBJ2-7
TGCGCCAGCAGCTTCGAGGGCCCGAGCTCCTACGAGCAGTACTTC
CASSFEGPSSYEQYF